A single TCR beta chain is shown here with its context. Per the germline V gene, CDR1 is SQVTM and CDR2 is ANQGSEA. This CDR3 contains 14 residues. The V segment lost 3 bases and the J segment 7 bases; nucleotides outside the gene matches: 8. The sample belongs to a study of technical replicates of blood from several donors. Libraries were prepared by immunoSEQ multiplex PCR; TCRdb keeps only in-frame clonotypes and omits some of them. The sample includes some 70,000 clones, around 95% of them seen just once. Sequencing used T cells isolated from PBMCs. V gene TRBV29-1 combines with J gene TRBJ2-1; 8 bases are a match to TRBD1. The TCR was taken from a human donor in good health. The CDR3 spells CSVDVGQVNNEQFF. The CDR3 DNA sequence: TGCAGCGTTGACGTGGGACAGGTGAATAATGAGCAGTTCTTC.